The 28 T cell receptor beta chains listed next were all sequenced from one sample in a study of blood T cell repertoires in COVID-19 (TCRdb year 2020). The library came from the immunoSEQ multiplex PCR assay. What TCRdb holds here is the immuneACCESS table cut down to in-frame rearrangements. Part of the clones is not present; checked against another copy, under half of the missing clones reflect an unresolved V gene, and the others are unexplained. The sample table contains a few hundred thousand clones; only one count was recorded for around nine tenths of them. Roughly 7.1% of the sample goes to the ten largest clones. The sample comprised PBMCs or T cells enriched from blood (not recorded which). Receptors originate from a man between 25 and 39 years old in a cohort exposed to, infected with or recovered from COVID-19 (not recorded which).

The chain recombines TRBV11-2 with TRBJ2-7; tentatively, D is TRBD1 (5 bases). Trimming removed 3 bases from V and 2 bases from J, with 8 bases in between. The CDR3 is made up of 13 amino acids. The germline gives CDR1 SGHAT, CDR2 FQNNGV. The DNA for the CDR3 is TGTGCCAGCAGCTTTCGACAGCCCTACGAGCAGTACTTC. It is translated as CASSFRQPYEQYF.

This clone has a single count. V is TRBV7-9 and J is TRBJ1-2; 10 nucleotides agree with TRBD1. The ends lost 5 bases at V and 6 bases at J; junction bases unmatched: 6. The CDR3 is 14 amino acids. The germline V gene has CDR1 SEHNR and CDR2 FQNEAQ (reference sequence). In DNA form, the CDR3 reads TGTGCCAGCAGCCCCGGGACAGGGGTAAATGGCTACACCTTC. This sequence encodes CASSPGTGVNGYTF.

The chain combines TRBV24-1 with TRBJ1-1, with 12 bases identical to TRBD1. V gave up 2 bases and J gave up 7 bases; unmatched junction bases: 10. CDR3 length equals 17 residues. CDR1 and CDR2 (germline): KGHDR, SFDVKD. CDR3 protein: CATSDYFGTGGVSEAFF. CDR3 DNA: TGTGCCACCAGTGATTACTTCGGGACAGGGGGCGTCAGTGAAGCTTTCTTT.

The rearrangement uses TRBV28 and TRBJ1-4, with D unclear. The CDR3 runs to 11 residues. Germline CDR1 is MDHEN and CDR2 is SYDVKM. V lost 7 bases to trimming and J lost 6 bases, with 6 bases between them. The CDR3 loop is CASTRDEKLFF. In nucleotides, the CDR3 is TGTGCCAGCACCCGAGATGAAAAACTGTTTTTT.

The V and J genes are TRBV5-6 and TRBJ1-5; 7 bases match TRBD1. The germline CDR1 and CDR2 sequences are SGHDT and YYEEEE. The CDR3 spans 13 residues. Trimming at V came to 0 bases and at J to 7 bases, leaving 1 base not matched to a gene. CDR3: CASSLDRGQPQHF. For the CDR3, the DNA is TGTGCCAGCAGCTTGGACAGGGGCCAGCCCCAGCATTTT.

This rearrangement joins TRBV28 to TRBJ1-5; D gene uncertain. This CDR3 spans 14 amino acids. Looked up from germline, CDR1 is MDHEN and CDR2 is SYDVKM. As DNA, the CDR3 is TGTGTCACCAACTCAGGATACAGCAATCAGCCCCAGCATTTT. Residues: CVTNSGYSNQPQHF.

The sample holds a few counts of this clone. CDR3 amino acids: CASSEFMNTEAFF. The DNA of the CDR3 is TGTGCCAGCAGTGAGTTCATGAACACTGAAGCTTTCTTT. The V call is TRBV2, the J call TRBJ1-1, with D unresolved. The length of the CDR3 is 13 residues. Germline CDR1 and CDR2: SNHLY and FYNNEI. V was trimmed by 3 bases and J by 0 bases, leaving 5 bases between them.

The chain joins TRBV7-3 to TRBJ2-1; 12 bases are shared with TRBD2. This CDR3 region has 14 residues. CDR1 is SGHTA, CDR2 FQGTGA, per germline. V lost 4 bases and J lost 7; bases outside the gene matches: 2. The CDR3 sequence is CASSYGTSGNEQFF. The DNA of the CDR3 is TGTGCCAGCAGCTACGGGACTAGCGGGAATGAGCAGTTCTTC.

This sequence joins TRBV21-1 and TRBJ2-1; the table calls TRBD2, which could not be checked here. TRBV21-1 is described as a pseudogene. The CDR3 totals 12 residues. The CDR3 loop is CASRGSFNEQFF. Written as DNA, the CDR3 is TGTGCCAGCAGAGGGAGTTTCAATGAGCAGTTCTTC.

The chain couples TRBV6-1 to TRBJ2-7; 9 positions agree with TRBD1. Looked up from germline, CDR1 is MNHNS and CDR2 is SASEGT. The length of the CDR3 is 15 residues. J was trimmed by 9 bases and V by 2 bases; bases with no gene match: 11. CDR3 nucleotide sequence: TGTGCCAGCAGTGAACCGGGACAGGGAGGATGGGGGCAGTACTTC. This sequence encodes CASSEPGQGGWGQYF.

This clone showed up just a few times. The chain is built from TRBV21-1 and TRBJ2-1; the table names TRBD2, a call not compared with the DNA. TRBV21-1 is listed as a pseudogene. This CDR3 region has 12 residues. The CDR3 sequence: CASSISGSEQFF. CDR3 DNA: TGTGCCAGCAGCATTAGCGGGAGTGAGCAGTTCTTC.

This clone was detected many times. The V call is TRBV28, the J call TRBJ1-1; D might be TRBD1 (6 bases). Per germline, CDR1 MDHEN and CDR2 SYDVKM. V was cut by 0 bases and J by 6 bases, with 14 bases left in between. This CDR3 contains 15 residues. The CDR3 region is CASSLWSGESAEAFF. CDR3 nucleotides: TGTGCCAGCAGTTTATGGTCAGGGGAGTCCGCTGAAGCTTTCTTT.

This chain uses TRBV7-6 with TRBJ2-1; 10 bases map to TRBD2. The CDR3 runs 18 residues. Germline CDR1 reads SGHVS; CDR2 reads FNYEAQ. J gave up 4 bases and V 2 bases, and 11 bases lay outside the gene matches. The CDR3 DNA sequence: TGTGCCAGCAGCTTACGCGGAGTTCGGACTAGCGGATACAATGAGCAGTTCTTC. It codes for CASSLRGVRTSGYNEQFF.

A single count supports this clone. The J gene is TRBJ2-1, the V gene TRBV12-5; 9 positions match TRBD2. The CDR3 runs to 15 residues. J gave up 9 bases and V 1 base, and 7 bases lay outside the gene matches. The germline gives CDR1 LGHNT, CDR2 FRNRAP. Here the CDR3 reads CASGLGREGPGEQFF. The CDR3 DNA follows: TGTGCTAGTGGTTTGGGGCGGGAGGGCCCGGGTGAGCAGTTCTTC.

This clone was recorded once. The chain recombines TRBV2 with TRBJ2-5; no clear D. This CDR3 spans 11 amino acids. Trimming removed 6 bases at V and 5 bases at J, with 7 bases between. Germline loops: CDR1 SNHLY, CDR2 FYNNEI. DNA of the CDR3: TGTGCCAGCAGCCGGGTGGAGACCCAGTACTTC. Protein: CASSRVETQYF.

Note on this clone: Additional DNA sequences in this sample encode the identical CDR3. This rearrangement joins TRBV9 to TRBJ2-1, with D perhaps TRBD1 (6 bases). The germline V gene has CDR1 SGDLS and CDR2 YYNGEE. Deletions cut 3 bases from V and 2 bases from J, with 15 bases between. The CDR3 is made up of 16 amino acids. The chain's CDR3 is CASSGGLAATYNEQFF. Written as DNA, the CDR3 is TGTGCCAGCAGCGGGGGGCTTGCGGCTACCTACAATGAGCAGTTCTTC.

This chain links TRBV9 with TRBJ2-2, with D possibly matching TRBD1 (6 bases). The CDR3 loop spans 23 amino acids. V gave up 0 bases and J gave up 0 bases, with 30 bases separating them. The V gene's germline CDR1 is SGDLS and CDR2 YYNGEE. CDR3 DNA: TGTGCCAGCAGCGTAGCCCTCGATTCAATACCCGGCCGGGACATCTCGAACACCGGGGAGCTGTTTTTT. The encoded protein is CASSVALDSIPGRDISNTGELFF. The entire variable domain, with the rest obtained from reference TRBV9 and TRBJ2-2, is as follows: DSGVTQTPKHLITATGQRVTLRCSPRSGDLSVYWYQQSLDQGLQFLIQYYNGEERAKGNILERFSAQQFPDLHSELNLSSLELGDSALYFCASSVALDSIPGRDISNTGELFFGEGSRLTVL.

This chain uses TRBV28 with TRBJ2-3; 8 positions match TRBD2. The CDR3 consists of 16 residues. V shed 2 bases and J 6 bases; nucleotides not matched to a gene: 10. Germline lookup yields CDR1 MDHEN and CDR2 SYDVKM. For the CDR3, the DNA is TGTGCCAGCAGTTTAAGAGGGCGGGGGGTCGTGGATACGCAGTATTTT. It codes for CASSLRGRGVVDTQYF.

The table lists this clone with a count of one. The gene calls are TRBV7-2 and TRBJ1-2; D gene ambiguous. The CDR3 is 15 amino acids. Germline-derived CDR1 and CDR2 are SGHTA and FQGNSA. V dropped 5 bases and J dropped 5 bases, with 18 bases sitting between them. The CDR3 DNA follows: TGTGCCAGCAGCCCCGTCGGAGGGCAGCCATATGGCTACACCTTC. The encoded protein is CASSPVGGQPYGYTF.

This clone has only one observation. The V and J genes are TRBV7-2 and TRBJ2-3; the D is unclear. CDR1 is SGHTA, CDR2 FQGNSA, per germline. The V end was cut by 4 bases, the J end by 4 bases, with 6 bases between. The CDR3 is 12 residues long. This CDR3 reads CASSSFSDTQYF. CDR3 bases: TGTGCCAGCAGCTCATTTTCAGATACGCAGTATTTT.

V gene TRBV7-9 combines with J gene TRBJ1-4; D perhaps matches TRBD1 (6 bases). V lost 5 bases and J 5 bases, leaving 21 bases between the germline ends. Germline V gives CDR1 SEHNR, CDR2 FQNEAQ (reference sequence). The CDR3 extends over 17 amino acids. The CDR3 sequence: CASSIRTGAGVNEKLFF. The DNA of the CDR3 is TGTGCCAGCAGCATACGAACCGGGGCAGGGGTAAATGAAAAACTGTTTTTT. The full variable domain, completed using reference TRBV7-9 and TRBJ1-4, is DTGVSQNPRHKITKRGQNVTFRCDPISEHNRLYWYRQTLGQGPEFLTYFQNEAQLEKSRLLSDRFSAERPKGSFSTLEIQRTEQGDSAMYLCASSIRTGAGVNEKLFFGSGTQLSVL.

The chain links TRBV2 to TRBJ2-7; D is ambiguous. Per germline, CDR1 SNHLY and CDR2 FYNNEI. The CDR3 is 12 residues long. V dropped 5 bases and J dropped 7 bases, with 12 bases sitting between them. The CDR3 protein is CASSPLGEEQYF. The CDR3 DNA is TGTGCCAGCAGTCCCCTAGGTGAAGAGCAGTACTTC.

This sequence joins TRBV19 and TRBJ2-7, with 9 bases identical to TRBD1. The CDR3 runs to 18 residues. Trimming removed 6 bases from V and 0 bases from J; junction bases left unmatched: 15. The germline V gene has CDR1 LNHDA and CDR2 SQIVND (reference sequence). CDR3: CASSLGGTGINSSYEQYF. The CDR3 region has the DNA TGTGCCAGTAGCCTTGGCGGGACAGGGATAAACAGCTCCTACGAGCAGTACTTC.

This CDR3 is CASSIARREMNTQYF. Here the CDR3 DNA reads TGTGCCAGTAGTATAGCAAGGAGGGAGATGAATACGCAGTATTTT. J is TRBJ2-3 and V is TRBV19; perhaps TRBD2 as D (6 bases). This CDR3 has 15 amino acids. Per germline, CDR1 LNHDA and CDR2 SQIVND (reference sequence). Trimming removed 1 base from V and 7 bases from J, with 15 bases in between.

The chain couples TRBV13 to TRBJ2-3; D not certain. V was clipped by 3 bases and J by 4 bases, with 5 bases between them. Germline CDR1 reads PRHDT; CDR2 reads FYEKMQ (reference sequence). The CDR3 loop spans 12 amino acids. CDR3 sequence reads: CASSFLSDTQYF. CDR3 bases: TGTGCCAGCAGCTTTTTATCAGATACGCAGTATTTT. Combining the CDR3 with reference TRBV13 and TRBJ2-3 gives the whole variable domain AAGVIQSPRHLIKEKRETATLKCYPIPRHDTVYWYQQGPGQDPQFLISFYEKMQSDKGSIPDRFSAQQFSDYHSELNMSSLELGDSALYFCASSFLSDTQYFGPGTRLTVL.

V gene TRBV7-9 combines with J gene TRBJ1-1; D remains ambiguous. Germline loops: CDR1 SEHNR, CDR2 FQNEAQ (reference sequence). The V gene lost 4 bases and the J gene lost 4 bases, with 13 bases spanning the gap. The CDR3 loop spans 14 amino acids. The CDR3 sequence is CASSSPDEGTEAFF. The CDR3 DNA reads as TGTGCCAGCAGCTCCCCGGATGAGGGCACTGAAGCTTTCTTT.

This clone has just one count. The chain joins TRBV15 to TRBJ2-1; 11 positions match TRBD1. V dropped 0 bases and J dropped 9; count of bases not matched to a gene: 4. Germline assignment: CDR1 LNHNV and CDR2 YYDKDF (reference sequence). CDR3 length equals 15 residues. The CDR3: CATSREWTGGSEQFF. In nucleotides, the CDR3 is TGTGCCACCAGCAGAGAATGGACAGGGGGCAGTGAGCAGTTCTTC.

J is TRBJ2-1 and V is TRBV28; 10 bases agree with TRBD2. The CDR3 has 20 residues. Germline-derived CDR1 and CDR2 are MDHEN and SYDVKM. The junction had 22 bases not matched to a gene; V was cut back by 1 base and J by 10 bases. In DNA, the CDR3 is TGTGCCAGCAGTTTATTCCATTCCAGGACTAGCGGAGGAGGGCGGAAGGAGCAGTTCTTC. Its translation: CASSLFHSRTSGGGRKEQFF.